The 17 T cell receptor beta chains presented below share a single source sample, sequenced in a study of regulatory T cells in long-lasting Graves disease. Building of the TCR beta libraries involved iRepertoire HTBI primers and Arm-PCR of CDR3 regions. TCRdb recomputed calls from the multiplex PCR reads with MiXCR, one row per CDR3 protein. Of around 430,000 distinct CDR3 sequences in the sample, 22% were seen once. Time point here: persistent/refractory GD, antithyroid drugs over 5 years with positive TRAb. PBMC-derived RNA was used for the TCR library. The sample here was peripheral blood mononuclear cells (PBMCs), taken when the disease was refractory, from a patient treated with antithyroid drugs. These receptors came from a female donor with Graves disease.

This clonotype showed up many times. Here the CDR3 reads CASTPGQTNEKLFF. The CDR3 DNA follows: TGTGCCAGCACCCCGGGACAAACTAATGAAAAACTGTTTTTT. The chain is built from TRBV28 and TRBJ1-4; tentatively, D is TRBD1 (6 bases). V was shortened by 7 bases and J by 1 base, with 10 bases between the two germline ends. The V gene's germline CDR1 is MDHEN and CDR2 SYDVKM. The CDR3 is 14 residues long.

This clonotype occurred a few times. The V and J genes are TRBV29-1 and TRBJ2-7; the D gene is possibly TRBD2 (5 bases). Trimming removed 3 bases at V and 7 bases at J, with 19 bases between. The CDR3 spans 14 residues. Germline assignment: CDR1 SQVTM and CDR2 ANQGSEA. Here the CDR3 DNA reads TGCAGCGTTGATGATTGGGTCACCCCGGGGGAGCAGTACTTC. Its protein product is CSVDDWVTPGEQYF.

The chain links TRBV20-1 to TRBJ1-1, with unresolved D. Germline V lookup: CDR1 DFQATT, CDR2 SNEGSKA (reference sequence). CDR3 size: 14 residues. V was shortened by 8 bases and J by 0 bases, with 16 bases between the two germline ends. The CDR3 DNA reads as TGCAGTCCCCTTGGGTTAGTCATGAACACTGAAGCTTTCTTT. It translates to CSPLGLVMNTEAFF.

In its sample, this clonotype was seen a few times. The chain joins TRBV19 to TRBJ1-5; 8 bases agree with TRBD1. Per the germline V gene, CDR1 is LNHDA and CDR2 is SQIVND (reference sequence). Trimming removed 7 bases from V and 1 base from J; junction bases left unmatched: 6. This CDR3 has 15 residues. The CDR3 sequence: CASTLGTGSNQPQHF. The CDR3 nucleotides read TGTGCCAGTACCCTTGGGACAGGAAGCAATCAGCCCCAGCATTTT. Full variable domain (outside the CDR3, taken from reference TRBV19 and TRBJ1-5): DGGITQSPKYLFRKEGQNVTLSCEQNLNHDAMYWYRQDPGQGLRLIYYSQIVNDFQKGDIAEGYSVSREKKESFPLTVTSAQKNPTAFYLCASTLGTGSNQPQHFGDGTRLSIL.

This clonotype was seen ten or more times. CDR3 residues: CASSRLSRGETQYF. As DNA, the CDR3 is TGTGCCAGCAGCCGACTCAGCCGAGGGGAGACCCAGTACTTC. This chain joins TRBV7-9 and TRBJ2-5; the D gene is possibly TRBD2 (5 bases). V lost 5 bases and J 5 bases, leaving 15 bases between the germline ends. The germline V gene encodes CDR1 SEHNR and CDR2 FQNEAQ (reference sequence). The CDR3 sequence is 14 residues long.

V and J are TRBV30 and TRBJ2-4, with a weak D call TRBD1 (6 bases). The V gene lost 2 bases and the J gene lost 8 bases, with 16 bases spanning the gap. This CDR3 comprises 14 residues. Germline V CDR1 and CDR2: GTSNPN, SVGIG (reference sequence). Here the CDR3 reads CAWSLGQNGDIQYF. The CDR3 DNA follows: TGTGCCTGGAGTCTTGGACAGAATGGTGACATTCAGTACTTC.

The gene calls are TRBV12-3 or TRBV12-4 and TRBJ1-5; 8 bases are a match to TRBD1. The CDR3 is made up of 14 amino acids. The V and J ends lost 6 bases and 4 bases, in that order; junction bases with no gene match: 5. In DNA, the CDR3 is TGTGCCAGCAGCCGGACAGGGCCTAATCAGCCCCAGCATTTT. Translated: CASSRTGPNQPQHF.

The CDR3 sequence: CAWYREGRYGYTF. The DNA for the CDR3 is TGTGCCTGGTATAGGGAGGGGAGATATGGCTACACCTTC. This sequence joins TRBV30 and TRBJ1-2; weak D call: TRBD1 (5 bases). In germline, CDR1 is GTSNPN, CDR2 SVGIG (reference sequence). Trimming took off 5 bases at V and 5 bases at J, with 15 bases between the two ends. The CDR3 consists of 13 residues.

This chain joins TRBV10-3 and TRBJ1-2; no firm D call. In germline, CDR1 is ENHRY, CDR2 SYGVKD. Trimming removed 0 bases at V and 6 bases at J, with 14 bases between. The CDR3 is made up of 15 amino acids. CDR3 residues: CAISESVGAVNGYTF. The CDR3 coding sequence is TGTGCCATCAGTGAGTCGGTAGGAGCGGTAAATGGCTACACCTTC.

This chain joins TRBV4-1 and TRBJ2-7, with TRBD2 identical over 11 bases. This CDR3 contains 15 residues. Unmatched junction bases numbered 6, after V lost 2 bases and J lost 6 bases. Germline CDR1 is MGHRA and CDR2 is YSYEKL. Here the CDR3 DNA reads TGCGCCAGCAGCCAAAACAACCTAGCGGGAGGCGAGCAGTACTTC. Translation: CASSQNNLAGGEQYF.

The rearrangement links TRBV24-1 to TRBJ1-1; D gene ambiguous. Germline values: CDR1 KGHDR, CDR2 SFDVKD. The CDR3 runs to 13 residues. V dropped 4 bases and J dropped 2 bases, with 7 bases sitting between them. The CDR3 region has the DNA TGTGCCACCAGTGAGTCAAGAAACACTGAAGCTTTCTTT. Protein sequence: CATSESRNTEAFF.

The rearrangement links TRBV11-2 to TRBJ2-7; a possible D gene is TRBD1 (5 bases). The CDR3 consists of 15 residues. The germline CDR1 and CDR2 sequences are SGHAT and FQNNGV. Trimming shortened V by 4 bases and J by 2 bases, and 15 bases separated the two germline ends. The CDR3 sequence: CASSWVKGPAYEQYF. CDR3 nucleotides: TGTGCCAGCAGCTGGGTAAAGGGGCCCGCCTACGAGCAGTACTTC.

This clonotype was found many times. The chain uses TRBV28 and TRBJ1-4; no definite D call. The CDR3 spans 12 residues. Germline CDR1 reads MDHEN; CDR2 reads SYDVKM. V gave up 3 bases and J gave up 7 bases, with 6 bases separating them. The CDR3 nucleotides are TGTGCCAGCAGTTTGGACCGTGAAAAACTGTTTTTT. Residues: CASSLDREKLFF.

Remarks on this clonotype: The junction does not match germline at one end; this may be a read error. The chain couples TRBV5-6 to TRBJ1-6; D perhaps matches TRBD1 (5 bases). Per germline, CDR1 SGHDT and CDR2 YYEEEE. This CDR3 comprises 14 residues. This CDR3 reads CASSSRDYYSPLHF. The CDR3 region has the DNA TGTGCCAGCAGCTCCCGGGACTATTATTCACCCCTCCACTTT.

This clonotype was found many times. CDR3 sequence: CASSFPADGMNTEAFF. The CDR3 nucleotides read TGTGCCAGCAGCTTCCCCGCTGACGGAATGAACACTGAAGCTTTCTTT. The rearrangement uses TRBV7-9 and TRBJ1-1; D call uncertain. CDR1 and CDR2 from the germline V gene are SEHNR and FQNEAQ (reference sequence). V was pared by 3 bases and J by 0 bases, with 14 bases between. CDR3 length: 16 amino acids.

The V gene is TRBV3-1, the J gene TRBJ1-3; D perhaps matches TRBD1 (5 bases). The germline V and J ends were trimmed by 1 base and 4 bases, with 8 bases remaining between them. Germline V gives CDR1 LGHDT, CDR2 YNNKEL (reference sequence). This CDR3 has 14 residues. The CDR3 bases are TGTGCCAGCAGCCAAGCAGGGCAAGGAAACACCATATATTTT. Translating it yields CASSQAGQGNTIYF.

This clonotype was counted ten times or more. The V gene is TRBV29-1, the J gene TRBJ1-2; D is uncertain. The CDR3 has 13 amino acids. CDR1 is SQVTM, CDR2 ANQGSEA, per germline. The ends were cut back, 0 bases at V and 7 bases at J, with 12 bases in the middle. CDR3 DNA: TGCAGCGTTGAAGAGGCACAGCCCCTTGGCTACACCTTC. Its translation is CSVEEAQPLGYTF.